The 10 T cell receptor beta chains given below trace back to one sample, sequenced in a study of blood T cells in healthy people across ages. A second PCR, run for roughly 7 to 12 cycles, used a sample-barcoded 5' primer plus a J-beta primer mix. MiXCR, applied by TCRdb to the 5' RACE reads, yields one record per CDR3 protein. The sample lists about 1 million distinct CDR3 sequences; under 30% were seen once. These same records also appear under a second study, on T cells of mothers and their children.

The sequencing sample was made of blood. The receptors shown here come from a girl aged 2 to 9 in good health.

This clonotype was seen more than once but under ten times. The chain is built from TRBV28 and TRBJ2-7; D is ambiguous. V was shortened by 3 bases and J by 6 bases, with 18 bases between the two germline ends. This CDR3 is built from 15 residues. Per the germline V gene, CDR1 is MDHEN and CDR2 is SYDVKM. The chain's CDR3 is CASSLPLTFPGEQYF. In DNA, the CDR3 is TGTGCCAGCAGTTTGCCTTTGACCTTTCCTGGCGAGCAGTACTTC.

This clonotype was observed a handful of times. This chain connects TRBV6-5 to TRBJ1-1; no reliable D call. Germline V gene lookup returns CDR1 MNHEY and CDR2 SVGAGI. The CDR3 extends over 13 amino acids. The V end lost 5 bases, the J end lost 5 bases, and 12 bases lay between the germline ends. The CDR3 nucleotides read TGTGCCAGCAGTAGCCCCGTTGGAACTGAAGCTTTCTTT. This gives the protein CASSSPVGTEAFF.

In its sample, this clonotype was seen many times. This chain connects TRBV7-8 to TRBJ1-3; weak D call: TRBD1 (5 bases). Trimming pared 3 bases from V and 0 bases from J, leaving 9 bases between. The CDR3 covers 15 residues. Germline-derived CDR1 and CDR2 are SGHVS and FQNEAQ. CDR3 DNA sequence: TGTGCCAGCAGCTTGGGGGTTTACTCTGGAAACACCATATATTTT. Its translation: CASSLGVYSGNTIYF.

Many counts were recorded for this clonotype. The chain has TRBV7-2 and TRBJ2-5; weak D call: TRBD2 (5 bases). Germline CDR1 reads SGHTA; CDR2 reads FQGNSA. V was shortened by 2 bases and J by 4 bases, with 11 bases between the two germline ends. The CDR3 length is 14 residues. CDR3 amino acids: CASSLSRRRETQYF. CDR3 DNA: TGTGCCAGCAGCTTAAGTAGGAGGCGAGAGACCCAGTACTTC.

Only a few counts were recorded for this clonotype. The J gene is TRBJ2-1, the V gene TRBV6-2 or TRBV6-3; D remains ambiguous. Germline loops: CDR1 MNHEY, CDR2 SVGEGT. This CDR3 comprises 16 residues. V lost 7 bases, J lost 5 bases, and 21 bases lay in between. The CDR3 loop reads CASTFSRSPLNNEQFF. The CDR3 DNA sequence: TGTGCCAGCACATTCAGCCGGTCCCCTCTAAACAATGAGCAGTTCTTC.

The chain couples TRBV15 to TRBJ2-6; no definite D call. The CDR3 length is 13 residues. Looked up from germline, CDR1 is LNHNV and CDR2 is YYDKDF (reference sequence). V shed 8 bases and J shed 4 bases, with 9 bases lying between them. CDR3 region: CATRSPGANVLTF. For the CDR3, the DNA is TGTGCCACCCGATCACCCGGGGCCAACGTCCTGACTTTC.

The chain employs TRBV24-1 and TRBJ1-1, with a weak D call TRBD1 (6 bases). Looked up from germline, CDR1 is KGHDR and CDR2 is SFDVKD. Trimming shortened V by 7 bases and J by 1 base, and 12 bases separated the two germline ends. The CDR3 totals 14 residues. CDR3 region: CATRGGAGNTEAFF. The DNA for the CDR3 is TGTGCCACCAGGGGGGGGGCGGGGAACACTGAAGCTTTCTTT.

This clonotype came up a few times. The gene calls are TRBV6-2 or TRBV6-3 and TRBJ1-2; D may be TRBD1 (5 bases). CDR3 length: 11 residues. Per the germline V gene, CDR1 is MNHEY and CDR2 is SVGEGT. Trimming left V 8 bases short and J 8 bases short, with 12 bases between. In nucleotides, the CDR3 is TGTGCCAGCGGTTCCGGGACGGGCTACACCTTC. This codes for CASGSGTGYTF.

The gene calls are TRBV5-1 and TRBJ2-5; 10 positions match TRBD1. Gene TRBJ2-7 matches the end of the DNA better, so the J call may be wrong. This CDR3 has 15 amino acids. In germline, CDR1 is SGHRS, CDR2 YFSETQ. The CDR3 DNA reads as TGCGCCAGCAGCTTGGAAGGGACAGGGGCCTACGAGCAGTACTTC. Translating gives CASSLEGTGAYEQYF.

This clonotype was recorded a few times. V usage is TRBV6-5 and J usage is TRBJ1-2; 7 nucleotides match TRBD1. The CDR3 spans 14 residues. With 2 bases clipped from V and 6 bases from J, the junction kept 6 bases outside the gene matches. CDR1 MNHEY and CDR2 SVGAGI come from the germline V gene. The chain's CDR3 is CASSYQGTGDGYTF. As DNA, the CDR3 is TGTGCCAGCAGTTACCAGGGCACAGGGGATGGCTACACCTTC.